This T cell receptor beta chain was observed in a study of blood T cell repertoires in COVID-19. Whole-study context: In each case, the material was cDNA or gDNA derived from T cells, B-cell-depleted T cells, or PBMCs.

Authors' processing steps: From reference gene primer amplification, estimates of nucleated cell counts were derived. Sequenced by immunoSEQ multiplex PCR; TCRdb stores in-frame clones only, minus some. That table gives V, J and clone size, and the DNA gave D and trimming. Among 210,000 or so clones listed, about 86% were seen once. This TCR derives from a man younger than 35 with active or convalescent COVID-19. Sequencing was carried out using peripheral blood.

This CDR3 is CASSRGGEFYEQYF. CDR3 DNA: TGTGCCAGCAGCCGCGGGGGGGAGTTCTACGAGCAGTACTTC. The genes are TRBV6-6 and TRBJ2-7, with TRBD2 matching over 9 bases. Germline-derived CDR1 and CDR2 are MNHNY and SVGAGI (reference sequence). With V trimmed by 6 bases and J by 3 bases, 6 bases remained unmatched. The length of the CDR3 is 14 residues.